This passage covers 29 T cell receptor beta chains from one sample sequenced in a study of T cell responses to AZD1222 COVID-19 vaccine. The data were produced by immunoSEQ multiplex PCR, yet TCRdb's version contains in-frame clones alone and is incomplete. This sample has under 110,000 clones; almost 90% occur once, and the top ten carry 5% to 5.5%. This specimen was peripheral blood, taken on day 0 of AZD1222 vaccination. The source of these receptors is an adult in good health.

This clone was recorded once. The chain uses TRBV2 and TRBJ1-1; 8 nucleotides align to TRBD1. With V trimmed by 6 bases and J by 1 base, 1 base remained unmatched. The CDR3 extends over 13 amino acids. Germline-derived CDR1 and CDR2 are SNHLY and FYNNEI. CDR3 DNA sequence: TGTGCCAGCAGCGACAGGGGGAACACTGAAGCTTTCTTT. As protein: CASSDRGNTEAFF.

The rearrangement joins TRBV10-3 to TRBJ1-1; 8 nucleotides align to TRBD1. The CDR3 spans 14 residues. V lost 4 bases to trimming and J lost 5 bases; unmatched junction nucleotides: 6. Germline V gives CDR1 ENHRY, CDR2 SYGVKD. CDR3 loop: CAISGQGKATEAFF. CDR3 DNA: TGTGCCATCAGTGGACAGGGGAAAGCGACTGAAGCTTTCTTT.

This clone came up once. Here the CDR3 DNA reads TGTGCCAGCAGCCCCCCGGGACAGTCCTATGGCTACACCTTC. It codes for CASSPPGQSYGYTF. The V call is TRBV7-2, the J call TRBJ1-2; 7 bases match TRBD1. Germline V gene lookup returns CDR1 SGHTA and CDR2 FQGNSA. The CDR3 runs 14 residues. J was trimmed by 4 bases and V by 5 bases; bases with no gene match: 7.

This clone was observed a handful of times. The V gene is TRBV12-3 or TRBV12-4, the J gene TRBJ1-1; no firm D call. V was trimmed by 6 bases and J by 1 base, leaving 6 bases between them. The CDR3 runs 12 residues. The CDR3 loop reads CASRFRNTEAFF. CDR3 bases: TGTGCCAGCAGGTTTAGGAACACTGAAGCTTTCTTT.

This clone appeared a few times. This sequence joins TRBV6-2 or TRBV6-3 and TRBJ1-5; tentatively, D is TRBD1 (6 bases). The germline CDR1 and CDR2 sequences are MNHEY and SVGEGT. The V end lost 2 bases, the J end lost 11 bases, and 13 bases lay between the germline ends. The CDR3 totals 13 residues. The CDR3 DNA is TGTGCCAGCAGTTACCCCGGGGGCTCAGCCCAGCATTTT. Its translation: CASSYPGGSAQHF.

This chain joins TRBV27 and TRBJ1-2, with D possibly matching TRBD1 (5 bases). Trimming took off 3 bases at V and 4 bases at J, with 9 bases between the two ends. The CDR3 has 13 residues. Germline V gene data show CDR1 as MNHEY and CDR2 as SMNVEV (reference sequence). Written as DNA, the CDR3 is TGTGCCAGCAGTTTGGGGACCTCCTATGGCTACACCTTC. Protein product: CASSLGTSYGYTF.

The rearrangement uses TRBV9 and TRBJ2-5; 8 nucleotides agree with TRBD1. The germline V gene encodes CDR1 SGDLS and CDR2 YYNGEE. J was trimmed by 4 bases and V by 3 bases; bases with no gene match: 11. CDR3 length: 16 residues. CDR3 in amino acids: CASSARTGLLIETQYF. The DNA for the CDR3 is TGTGCCAGCAGCGCGAGGACAGGGCTGCTGATAGAGACCCAGTACTTC.

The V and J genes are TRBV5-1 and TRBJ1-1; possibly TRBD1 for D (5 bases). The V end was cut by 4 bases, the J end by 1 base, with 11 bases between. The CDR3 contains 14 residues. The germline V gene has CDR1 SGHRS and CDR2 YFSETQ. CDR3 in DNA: TGCGCCAGCAGCCCAGTGAGGGGGAACACTGAAGCTTTCTTT. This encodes CASSPVRGNTEAFF.

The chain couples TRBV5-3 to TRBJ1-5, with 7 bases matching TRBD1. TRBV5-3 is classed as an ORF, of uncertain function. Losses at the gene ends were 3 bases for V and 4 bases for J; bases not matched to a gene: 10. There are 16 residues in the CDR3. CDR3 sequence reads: CARSCPWTGGNQPQHF. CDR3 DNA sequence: TGTGCCAGAAGCTGCCCGTGGACAGGAGGGAATCAGCCCCAGCATTTT.

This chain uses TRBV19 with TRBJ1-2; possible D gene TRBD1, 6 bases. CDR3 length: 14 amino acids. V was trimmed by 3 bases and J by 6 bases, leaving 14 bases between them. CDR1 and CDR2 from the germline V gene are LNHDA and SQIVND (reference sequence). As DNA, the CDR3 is TGTGCCAGTAGTATCGGGGGGGGGCCACATGGCTACACCTTC. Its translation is CASSIGGGPHGYTF.

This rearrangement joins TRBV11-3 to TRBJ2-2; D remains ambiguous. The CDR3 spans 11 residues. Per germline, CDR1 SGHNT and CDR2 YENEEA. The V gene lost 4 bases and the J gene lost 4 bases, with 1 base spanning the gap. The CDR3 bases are TGTGCCAGCAGCTCCACCGGGGAGCTGTTTTTT. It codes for CASSSTGELFF.

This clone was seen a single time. Here the CDR3 reads CASSNPGTSINEQFF. CDR3 DNA sequence: TGTGCCAGTAGTAATCCCGGGACTAGTATCAATGAGCAGTTCTTC. The chain uses TRBV19 and TRBJ2-1; 8 nucleotides line up with TRBD2. This CDR3 is built from 15 residues. The V gene end was trimmed by 4 bases and the J gene end by 6 bases; junction bases not matched to a gene: 8. Germline V gene sequence: CDR1 LNHDA, CDR2 SQIVND (reference sequence).

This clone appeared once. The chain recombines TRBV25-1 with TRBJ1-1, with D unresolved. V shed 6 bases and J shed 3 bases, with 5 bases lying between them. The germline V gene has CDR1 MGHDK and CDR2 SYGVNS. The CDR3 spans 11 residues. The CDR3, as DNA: TGTGCCAGCAGGGAGGACACTGAAGCTTTCTTT. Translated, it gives CASREDTEAFF.

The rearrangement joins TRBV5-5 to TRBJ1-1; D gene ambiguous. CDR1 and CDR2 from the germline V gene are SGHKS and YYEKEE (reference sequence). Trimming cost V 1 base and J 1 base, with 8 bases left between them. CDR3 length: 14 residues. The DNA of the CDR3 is TGTGCCAGCAGCTTGAATCCGAAGAACACTGAAGCTTTCTTT. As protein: CASSLNPKNTEAFF.

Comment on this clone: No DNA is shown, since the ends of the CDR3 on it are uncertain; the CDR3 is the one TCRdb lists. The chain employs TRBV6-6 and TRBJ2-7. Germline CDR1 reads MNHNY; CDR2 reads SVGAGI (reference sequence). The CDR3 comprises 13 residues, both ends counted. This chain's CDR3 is CASSSSGRIEQYF.

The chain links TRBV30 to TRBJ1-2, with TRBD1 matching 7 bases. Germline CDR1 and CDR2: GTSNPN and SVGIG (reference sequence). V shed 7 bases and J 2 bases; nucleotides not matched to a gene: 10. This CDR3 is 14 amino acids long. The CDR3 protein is CAYIDRALNYGYTF. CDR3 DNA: TGTGCCTATATAGACAGGGCCTTAAACTATGGCTACACCTTC. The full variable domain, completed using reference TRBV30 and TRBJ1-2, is SQTIHQWPATLVQPVGSPLSLECTVEGTSNPNLYWYRQAAGRGLQLLFYSVGIGQISSEVPQNLSASRPQDRQFILSSKKLLLSDSGFYLCAYIDRALNYGYTFGSGTRLTVV.

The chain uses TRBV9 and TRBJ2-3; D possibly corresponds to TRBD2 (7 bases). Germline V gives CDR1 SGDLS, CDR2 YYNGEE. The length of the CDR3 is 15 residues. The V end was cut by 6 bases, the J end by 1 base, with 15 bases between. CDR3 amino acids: CASTRGGIGTDTQYF. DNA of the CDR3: TGTGCCAGCACCAGGGGAGGGATCGGCACAGATACGCAGTATTTT.

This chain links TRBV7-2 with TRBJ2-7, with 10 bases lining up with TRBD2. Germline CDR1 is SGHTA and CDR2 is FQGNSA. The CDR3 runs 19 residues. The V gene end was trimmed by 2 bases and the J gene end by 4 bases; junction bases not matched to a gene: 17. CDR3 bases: TGTGCCAGCAGCTTATTTTTGGTACCTAGCGGGAGCAAGGGGTACGAGCAGTACTTC. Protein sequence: CASSLFLVPSGSKGYEQYF.

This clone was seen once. The CDR3 here is CASSQPFSYNSPLHF. CDR3 coding DNA: TGTGCCAGCAGCCAGCCGTTCTCCTATAATTCACCCCTCCACTTT. The rearrangement uses TRBV4-2 and TRBJ1-6; D not certain. V shed 3 bases and J shed 0 bases, with 6 bases lying between them. Germline CDR1 LGHNA, CDR2 YNFKEQ. The CDR3 spans 15 residues.

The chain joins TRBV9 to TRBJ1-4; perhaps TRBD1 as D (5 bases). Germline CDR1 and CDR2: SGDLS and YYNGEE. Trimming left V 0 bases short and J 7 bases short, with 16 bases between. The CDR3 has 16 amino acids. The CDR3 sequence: CASSVAGRVGGEKLFF. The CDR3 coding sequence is TGTGCCAGCAGCGTAGCCGGACGGGTCGGGGGTGAAAAACTGTTTTTT.

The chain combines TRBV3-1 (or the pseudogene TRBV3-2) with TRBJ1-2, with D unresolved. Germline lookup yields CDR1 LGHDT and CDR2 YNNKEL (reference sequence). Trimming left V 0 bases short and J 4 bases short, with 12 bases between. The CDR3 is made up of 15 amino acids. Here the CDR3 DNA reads TGTGCCAGCAGCCAAGACATATCCGACCCCTATGGCTACACCTTC. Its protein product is CASSQDISDPYGYTF.

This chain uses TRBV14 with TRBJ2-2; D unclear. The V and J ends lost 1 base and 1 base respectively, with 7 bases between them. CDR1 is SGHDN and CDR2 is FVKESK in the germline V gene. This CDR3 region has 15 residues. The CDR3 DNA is TGTGCCAGCAGCCAAGCTCTCGGGAACACCGGGGAGCTGTTTTTT. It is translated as CASSQALGNTGELFF. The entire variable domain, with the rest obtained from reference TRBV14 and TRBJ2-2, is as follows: EAGVTQFPSHSVIEKGQTVTLRCDPISGHDNLYWYRRVMGKEIKFLLHFVKESKQDESGMPNNRFLAERTGGTYSTLKVQPAELEDSGVYFCASSQALGNTGELFFGEGSRLTVL.

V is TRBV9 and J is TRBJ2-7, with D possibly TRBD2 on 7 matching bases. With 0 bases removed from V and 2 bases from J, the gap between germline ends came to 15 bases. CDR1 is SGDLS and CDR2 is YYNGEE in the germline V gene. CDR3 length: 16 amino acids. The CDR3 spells CASSVGVGRGPYEQYF. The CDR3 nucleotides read TGTGCCAGCAGCGTAGGGGTAGGGCGGGGGCCCTACGAGCAGTACTTC.

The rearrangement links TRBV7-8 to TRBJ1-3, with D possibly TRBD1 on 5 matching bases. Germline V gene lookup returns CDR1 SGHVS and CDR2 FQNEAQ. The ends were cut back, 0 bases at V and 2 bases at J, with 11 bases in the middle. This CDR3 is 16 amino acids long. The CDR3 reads CASSLAFGGTGNTIYF. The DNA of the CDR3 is TGTGCCAGCAGCTTAGCGTTTGGGGGAACTGGAAACACCATATATTTT.

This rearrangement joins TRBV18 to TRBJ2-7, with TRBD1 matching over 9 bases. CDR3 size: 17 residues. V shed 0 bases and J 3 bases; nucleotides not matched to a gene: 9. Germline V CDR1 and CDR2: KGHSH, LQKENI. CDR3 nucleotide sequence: TGTGCCAGCTCACCACCGCGAGGACAGGGGCCTGACTACGAGCAGTACTTC. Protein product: CASSPPRGQGPDYEQYF. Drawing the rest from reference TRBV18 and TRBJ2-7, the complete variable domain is NAGVMQNPRHLVRRRGQEARLRCSPMKGHSHVYWYRQLPEEGLKFMVYLQKENIIDESGMPKERFSAEFPKEGPSILRIQQVVRGDSAAYFCASSPPRGQGPDYEQYFGPGTRLTVT.

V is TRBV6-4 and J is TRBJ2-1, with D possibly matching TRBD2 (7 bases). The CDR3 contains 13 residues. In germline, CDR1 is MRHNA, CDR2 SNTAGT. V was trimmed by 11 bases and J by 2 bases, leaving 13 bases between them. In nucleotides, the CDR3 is TGTGCCGCAGGGGAGGGGACCTACAATGAGCAGTTCTTC. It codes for CAAGEGTYNEQFF.

The CDR3 DNA sequence: TGTGCCAGTAGTATCTTTGGCGGAGGGGCCGGGGAGCTGTTTTTT. This translates into CASSIFGGGAGELFF. The chain has TRBV19 and TRBJ2-2; the D gene is possibly TRBD2 (6 bases). This CDR3 comprises 15 residues. Germline V gives CDR1 LNHDA, CDR2 SQIVND (reference sequence). The V end lost 3 bases, the J end lost 6 bases, and 14 bases lay between the germline ends.

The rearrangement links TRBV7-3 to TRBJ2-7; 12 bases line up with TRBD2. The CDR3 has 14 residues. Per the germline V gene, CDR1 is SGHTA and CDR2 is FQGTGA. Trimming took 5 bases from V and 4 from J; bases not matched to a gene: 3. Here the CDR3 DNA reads TGTGCCAGCAGCCTAGCGGGAGGGCCTTACGAGCAGTACTTC. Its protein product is CASSLAGGPYEQYF.

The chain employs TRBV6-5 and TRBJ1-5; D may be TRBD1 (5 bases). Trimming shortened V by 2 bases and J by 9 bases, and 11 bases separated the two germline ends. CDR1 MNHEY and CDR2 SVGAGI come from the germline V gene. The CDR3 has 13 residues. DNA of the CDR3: TGTGCCAGCAGTTACGAATGGGGGAGGCCCCAGCATTTT. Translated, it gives CASSYEWGRPQHF.